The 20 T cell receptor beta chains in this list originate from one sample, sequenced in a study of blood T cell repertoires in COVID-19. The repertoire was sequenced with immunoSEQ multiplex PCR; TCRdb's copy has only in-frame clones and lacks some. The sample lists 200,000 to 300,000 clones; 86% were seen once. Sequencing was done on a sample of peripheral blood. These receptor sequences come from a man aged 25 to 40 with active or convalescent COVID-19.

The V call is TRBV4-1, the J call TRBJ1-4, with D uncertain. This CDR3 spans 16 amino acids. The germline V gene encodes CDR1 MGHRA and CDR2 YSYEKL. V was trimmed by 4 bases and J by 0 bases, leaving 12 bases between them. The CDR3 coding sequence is TGCGCCAGCAGCCGCACAGACATGTCAACTAATGAAAAACTGTTTTTT. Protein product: CASSRTDMSTNEKLFF.

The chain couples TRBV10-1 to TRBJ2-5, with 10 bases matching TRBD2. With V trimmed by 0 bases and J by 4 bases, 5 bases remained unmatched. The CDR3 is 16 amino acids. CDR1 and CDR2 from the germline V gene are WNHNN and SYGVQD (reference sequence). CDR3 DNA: TGCGCCAGCAGTGAGTCGCGCAGCGGGGGGGGAGAGACCCAGTACTTC. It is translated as CASSESRSGGGETQYF.

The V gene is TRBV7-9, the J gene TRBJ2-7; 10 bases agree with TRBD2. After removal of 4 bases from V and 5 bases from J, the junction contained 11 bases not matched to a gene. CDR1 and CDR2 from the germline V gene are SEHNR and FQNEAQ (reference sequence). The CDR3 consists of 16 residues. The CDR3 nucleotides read TGTGCCAGCAGCTCAGTAGCGGGGGGAAAGGAGGACGAGCAGTACTTC. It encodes CASSSVAGGKEDEQYF.

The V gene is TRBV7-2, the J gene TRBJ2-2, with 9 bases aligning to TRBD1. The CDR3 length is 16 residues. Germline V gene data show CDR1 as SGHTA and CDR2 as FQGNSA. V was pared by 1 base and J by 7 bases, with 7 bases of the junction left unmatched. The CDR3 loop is CASSLVGGQGGGELFF. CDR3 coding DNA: TGTGCCAGCAGCTTAGTAGGGGGACAGGGAGGCGGGGAGCTGTTTTTT.

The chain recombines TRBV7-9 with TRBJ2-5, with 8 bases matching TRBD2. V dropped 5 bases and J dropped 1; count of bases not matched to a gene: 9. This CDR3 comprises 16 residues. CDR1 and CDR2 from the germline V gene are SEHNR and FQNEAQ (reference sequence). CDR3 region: CASSRDFAGGQETQYF. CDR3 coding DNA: TGTGCCAGCAGCCGAGACTTCGCGGGGGGCCAAGAGACCCAGTACTTC.

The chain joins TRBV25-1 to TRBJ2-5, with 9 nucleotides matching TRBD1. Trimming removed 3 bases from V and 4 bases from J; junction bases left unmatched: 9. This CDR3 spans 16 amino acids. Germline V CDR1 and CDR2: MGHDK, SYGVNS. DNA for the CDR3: TGTGCCAGCAGTGATGCGTGGGGACAGGGAGTAGAGACCCAGTACTTC. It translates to CASSDAWGQGVETQYF. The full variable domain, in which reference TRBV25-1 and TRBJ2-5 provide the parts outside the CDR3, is EADIYQTPRYLVIGTGKKITLECSQTMGHDKMYWYQQDPGMELHLIHYSYGVNSTEKGDLSSESTVSRIRTEHFPLTLESARPSHTSQYLCASSDAWGQGVETQYFGPGTRLLVL.

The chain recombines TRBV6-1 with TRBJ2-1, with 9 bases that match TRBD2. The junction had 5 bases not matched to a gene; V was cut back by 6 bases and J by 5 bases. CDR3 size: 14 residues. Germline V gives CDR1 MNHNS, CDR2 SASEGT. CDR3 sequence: CASSPGTSNNEQFF. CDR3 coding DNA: TGTGCCAGCAGCCCCGGGACTAGCAACAATGAGCAGTTCTTC.

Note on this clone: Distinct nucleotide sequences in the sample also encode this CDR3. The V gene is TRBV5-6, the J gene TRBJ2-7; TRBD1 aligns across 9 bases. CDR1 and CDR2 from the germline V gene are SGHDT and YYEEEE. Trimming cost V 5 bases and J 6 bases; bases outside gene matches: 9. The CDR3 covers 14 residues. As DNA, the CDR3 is TGTGCCAGCAGTTGGGGGACAGGGACGTCCGAGCAGTACTTC. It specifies CASSWGTGTSEQYF.

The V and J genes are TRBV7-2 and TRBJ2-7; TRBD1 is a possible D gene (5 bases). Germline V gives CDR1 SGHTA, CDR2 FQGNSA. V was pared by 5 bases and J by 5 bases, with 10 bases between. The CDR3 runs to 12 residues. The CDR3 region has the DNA TGTGCCAGCAGCCCCCAGGGCCACGAGCAGTACTTC. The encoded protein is CASSPQGHEQYF.

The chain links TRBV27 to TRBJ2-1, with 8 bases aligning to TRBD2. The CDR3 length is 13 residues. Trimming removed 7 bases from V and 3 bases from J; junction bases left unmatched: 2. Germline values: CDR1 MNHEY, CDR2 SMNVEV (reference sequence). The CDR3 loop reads CASTAGVYNEQFF. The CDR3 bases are TGTGCCAGCACAGCGGGGGTCTACAATGAGCAGTTCTTC.

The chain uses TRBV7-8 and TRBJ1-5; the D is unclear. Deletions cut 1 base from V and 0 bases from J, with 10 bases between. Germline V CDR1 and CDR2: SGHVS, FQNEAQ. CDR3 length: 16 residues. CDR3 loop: CASSLGGKDSNQPQHF. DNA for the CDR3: TGTGCCAGCAGCTTAGGCGGCAAGGATAGCAATCAGCCCCAGCATTTT.

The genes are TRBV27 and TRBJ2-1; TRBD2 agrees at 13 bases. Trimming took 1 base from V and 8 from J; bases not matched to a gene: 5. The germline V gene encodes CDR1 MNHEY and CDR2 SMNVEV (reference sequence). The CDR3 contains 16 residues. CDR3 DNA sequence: TGTGCCAGCAGTTTATTACTAGCGGGGGGGCCTGATGAGCAGTTCTTC. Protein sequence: CASSLLLAGGPDEQFF.

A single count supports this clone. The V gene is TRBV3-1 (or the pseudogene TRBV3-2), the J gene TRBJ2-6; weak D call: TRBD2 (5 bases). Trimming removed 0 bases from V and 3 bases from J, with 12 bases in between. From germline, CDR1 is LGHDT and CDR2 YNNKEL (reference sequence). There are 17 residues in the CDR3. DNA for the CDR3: TGTGCCAGCAGCCAAGACGAGGCGGGCTTTGGGGCCAACGTCCTGACTTTC. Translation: CASSQDEAGFGANVLTF.

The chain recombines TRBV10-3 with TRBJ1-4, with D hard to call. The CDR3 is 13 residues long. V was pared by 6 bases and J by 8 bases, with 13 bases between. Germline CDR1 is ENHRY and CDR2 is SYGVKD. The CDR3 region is CAIRAPREEKLFF. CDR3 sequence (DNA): TGTGCCATCAGAGCTCCTCGAGAGGAAAAACTGTTTTTT.

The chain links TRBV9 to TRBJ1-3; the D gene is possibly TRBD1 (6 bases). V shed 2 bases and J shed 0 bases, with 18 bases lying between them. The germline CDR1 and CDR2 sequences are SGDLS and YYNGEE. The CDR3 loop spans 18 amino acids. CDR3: CASSVNPGHSLSGNTIYF. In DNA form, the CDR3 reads TGTGCCAGCAGCGTGAACCCGGGACACAGCCTCTCTGGAAACACCATATATTTT.

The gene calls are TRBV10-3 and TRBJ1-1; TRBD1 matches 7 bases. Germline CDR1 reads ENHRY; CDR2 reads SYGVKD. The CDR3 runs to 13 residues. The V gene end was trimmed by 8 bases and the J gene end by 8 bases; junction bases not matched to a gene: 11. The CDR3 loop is CAISPAGGGEAFF. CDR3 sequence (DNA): TGTGCCATCTCCCCCGCAGGGGGTGGGGAAGCTTTCTTT.

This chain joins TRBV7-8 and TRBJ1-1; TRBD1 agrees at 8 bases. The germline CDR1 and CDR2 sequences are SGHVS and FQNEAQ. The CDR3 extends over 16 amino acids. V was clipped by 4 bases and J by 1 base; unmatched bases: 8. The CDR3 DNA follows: TGTGCCAGCAGCTCGTACACGACAGGGGCGAACACTGAAGCTTTCTTT. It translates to CASSSYTTGANTEAFF.

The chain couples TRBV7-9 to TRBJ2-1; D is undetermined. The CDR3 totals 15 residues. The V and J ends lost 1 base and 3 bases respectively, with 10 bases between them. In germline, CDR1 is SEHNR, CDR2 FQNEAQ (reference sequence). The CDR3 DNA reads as TGTGCCAGCAGCTTAGACTACCGAAACTACAATGAGCAGTTCTTC. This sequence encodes CASSLDYRNYNEQFF.

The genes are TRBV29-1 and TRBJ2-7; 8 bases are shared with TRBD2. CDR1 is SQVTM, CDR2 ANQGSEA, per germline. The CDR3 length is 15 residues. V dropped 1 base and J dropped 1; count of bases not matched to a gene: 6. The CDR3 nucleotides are TGCAGCGTTGAAGCGGTAGCGGGGTCGTCCTACGAGCAGTACTTC. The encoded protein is CSVEAVAGSSYEQYF.

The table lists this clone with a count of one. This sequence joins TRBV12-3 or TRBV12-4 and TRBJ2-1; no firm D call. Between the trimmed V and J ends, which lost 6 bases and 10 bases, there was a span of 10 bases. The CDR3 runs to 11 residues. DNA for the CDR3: TGTGCCAGCAGCACTGCAGGAGAGCAGTTCTTC. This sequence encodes CASSTAGEQFF.